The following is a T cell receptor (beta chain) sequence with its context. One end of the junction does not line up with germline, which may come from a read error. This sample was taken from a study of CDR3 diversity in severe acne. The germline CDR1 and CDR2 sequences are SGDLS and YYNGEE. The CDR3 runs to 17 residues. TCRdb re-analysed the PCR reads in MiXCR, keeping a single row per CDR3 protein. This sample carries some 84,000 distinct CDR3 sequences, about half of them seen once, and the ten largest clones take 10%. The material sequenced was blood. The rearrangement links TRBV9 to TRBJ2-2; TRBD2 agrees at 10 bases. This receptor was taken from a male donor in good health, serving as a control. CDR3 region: CASSVEASGGNTGELSW. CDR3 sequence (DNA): TGTGCCAGCAGCGTGGAGGCTAGCGGGGGAAATACCGGGGAGCTGTCTTGG.